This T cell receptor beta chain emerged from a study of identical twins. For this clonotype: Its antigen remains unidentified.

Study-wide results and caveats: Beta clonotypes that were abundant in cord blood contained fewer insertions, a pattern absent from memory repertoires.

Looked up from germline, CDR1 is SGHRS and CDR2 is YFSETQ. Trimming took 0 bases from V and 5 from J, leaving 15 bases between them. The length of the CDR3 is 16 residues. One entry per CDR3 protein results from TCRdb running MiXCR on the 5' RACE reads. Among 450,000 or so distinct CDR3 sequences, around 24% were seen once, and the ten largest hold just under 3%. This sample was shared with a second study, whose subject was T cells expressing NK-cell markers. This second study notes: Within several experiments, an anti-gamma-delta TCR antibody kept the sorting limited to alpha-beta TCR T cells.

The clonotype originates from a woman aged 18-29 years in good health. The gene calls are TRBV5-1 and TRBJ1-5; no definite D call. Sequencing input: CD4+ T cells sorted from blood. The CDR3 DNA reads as TGCGCCAGCAGCTTGGTGGACGCTGTAGTACATCAGCCCCAGCATTTT. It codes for CASSLVDAVVHQPQHF. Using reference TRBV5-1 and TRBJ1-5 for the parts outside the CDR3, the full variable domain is KAGVTQTPRYLIKTRGQQVTLSCSPISGHRSVSWYQQTPGQGLQFLFEYFSETQRNKGNFPGRFSGRQFSNSRSEMNVSTLELGDSALYLCASSLVDAVVHQPQHFGDGTRLSIL.